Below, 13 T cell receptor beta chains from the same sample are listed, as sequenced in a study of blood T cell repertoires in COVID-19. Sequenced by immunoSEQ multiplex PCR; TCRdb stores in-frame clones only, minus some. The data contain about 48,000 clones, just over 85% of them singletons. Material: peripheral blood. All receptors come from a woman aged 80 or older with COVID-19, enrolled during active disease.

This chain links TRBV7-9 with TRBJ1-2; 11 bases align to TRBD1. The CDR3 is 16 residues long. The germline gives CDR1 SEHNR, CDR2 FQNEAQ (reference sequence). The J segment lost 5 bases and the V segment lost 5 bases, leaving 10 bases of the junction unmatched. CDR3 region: CASSEPSGTGGYGYTF. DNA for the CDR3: TGTGCCAGCAGCGAACCGTCCGGGACAGGGGGATATGGCTACACCTTC.

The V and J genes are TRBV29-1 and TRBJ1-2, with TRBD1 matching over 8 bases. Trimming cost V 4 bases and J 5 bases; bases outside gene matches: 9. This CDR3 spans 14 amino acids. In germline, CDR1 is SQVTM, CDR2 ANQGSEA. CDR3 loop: CSVGDRGFRYGYTF. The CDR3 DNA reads TGCAGCGTTGGAGACAGGGGTTTCAGATATGGCTACACCTTC.

The CDR3 loop is CASTRTVLTDTQYF. The CDR3 coding sequence is TGTGCCAGTACCAGGACAGTCCTCACAGATACGCAGTATTTT. The V gene is TRBV19, the J gene TRBJ2-3, with D perhaps TRBD1 (6 bases). Deletions cut 7 bases from V and 2 bases from J, with 13 bases between. Germline V gene data show CDR1 as LNHDA and CDR2 as SQIVND (reference sequence). The CDR3 covers 14 residues.

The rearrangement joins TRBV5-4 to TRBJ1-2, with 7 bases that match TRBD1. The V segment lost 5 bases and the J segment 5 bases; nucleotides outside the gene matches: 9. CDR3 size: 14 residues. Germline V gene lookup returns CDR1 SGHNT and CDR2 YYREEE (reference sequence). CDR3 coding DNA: TGTGCCAGCAGTTCCGGGACAGAACTATATGGCTACACCTTC. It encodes CASSSGTELYGYTF.

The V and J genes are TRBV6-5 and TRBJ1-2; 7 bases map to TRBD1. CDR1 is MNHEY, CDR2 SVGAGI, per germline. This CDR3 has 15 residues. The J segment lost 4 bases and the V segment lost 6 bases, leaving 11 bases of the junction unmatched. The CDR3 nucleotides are TGTGCCAGCAGAACCACACCCGGGACAGCCTATGGCTACACCTTC. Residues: CASRTTPGTAYGYTF.

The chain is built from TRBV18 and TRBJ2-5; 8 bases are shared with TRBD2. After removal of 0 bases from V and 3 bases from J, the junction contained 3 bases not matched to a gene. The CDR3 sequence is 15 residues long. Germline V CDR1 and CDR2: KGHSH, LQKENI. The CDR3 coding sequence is TGTGCCAGCTCACCACCCCCGGGAGGGAAAGAGACCCAGTACTTC. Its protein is CASSPPPGGKETQYF.

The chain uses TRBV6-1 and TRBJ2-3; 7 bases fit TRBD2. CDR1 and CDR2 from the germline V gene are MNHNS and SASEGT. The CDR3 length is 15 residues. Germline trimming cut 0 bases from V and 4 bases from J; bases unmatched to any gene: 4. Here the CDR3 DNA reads TGTGCCAGCAGTGAAGCGGGAGGGCCCCCAGATACGCAGTATTTT. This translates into CASSEAGGPPDTQYF.

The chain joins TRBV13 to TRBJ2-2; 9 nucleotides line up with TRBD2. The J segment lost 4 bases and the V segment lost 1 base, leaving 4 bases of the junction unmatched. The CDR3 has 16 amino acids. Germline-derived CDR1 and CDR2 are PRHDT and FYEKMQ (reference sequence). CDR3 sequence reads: CASSLVAGDLTGELFF. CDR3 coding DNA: TGTGCCAGCAGCTTAGTAGCGGGAGACCTCACCGGGGAGCTGTTTTTT.

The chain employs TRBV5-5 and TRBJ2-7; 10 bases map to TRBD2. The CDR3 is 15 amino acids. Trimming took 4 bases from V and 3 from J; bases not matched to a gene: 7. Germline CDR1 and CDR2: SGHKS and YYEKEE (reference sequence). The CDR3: CASSALAGEGYEQYF. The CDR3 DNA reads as TGTGCCAGCAGCGCTCTAGCGGGGGAGGGCTACGAGCAGTACTTC.

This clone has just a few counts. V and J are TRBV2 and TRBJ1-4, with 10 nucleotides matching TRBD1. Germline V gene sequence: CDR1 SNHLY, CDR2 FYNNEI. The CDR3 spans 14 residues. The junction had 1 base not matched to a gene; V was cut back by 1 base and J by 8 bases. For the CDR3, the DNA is TGTGCCAGCAGTGAAGGGACAGGGGGGGAAAAACTGTTTTTT. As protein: CASSEGTGGEKLFF.

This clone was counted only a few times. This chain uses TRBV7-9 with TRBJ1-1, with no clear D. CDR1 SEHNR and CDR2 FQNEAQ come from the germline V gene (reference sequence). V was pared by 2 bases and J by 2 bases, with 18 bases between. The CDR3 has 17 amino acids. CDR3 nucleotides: TGTGCCAGCAGCTTACTCGGCAGGCTACCTGCTAACACTGAAGCTTTCTTT. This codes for CASSLLGRLPANTEAFF.

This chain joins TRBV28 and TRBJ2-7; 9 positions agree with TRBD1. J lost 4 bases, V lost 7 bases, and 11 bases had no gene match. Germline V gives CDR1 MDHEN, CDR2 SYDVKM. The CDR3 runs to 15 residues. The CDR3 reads CASITGTGRLYEQYF. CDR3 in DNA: TGTGCCAGCATCACGGGGACAGGGAGGTTGTACGAGCAGTACTTC.

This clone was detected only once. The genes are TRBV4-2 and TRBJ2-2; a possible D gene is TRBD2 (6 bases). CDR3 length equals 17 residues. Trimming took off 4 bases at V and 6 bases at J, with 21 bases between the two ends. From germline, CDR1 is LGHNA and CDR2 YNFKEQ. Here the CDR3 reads CASSLAATPPNAGELFF. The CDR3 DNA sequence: TGTGCCAGCAGCCTAGCGGCTACCCCCCCCAACGCCGGGGAGCTGTTTTTT.